The clone carrying this T cell receptor beta chain has ten or more counts. This entry comes from a study of T-cell memory formation after mild COVID-19. V was cut by 5 bases and J by 4 bases, with 8 bases left in between. Germline V gives CDR1 MDHEN, CDR2 SYDVKM. The CDR3 is 13 amino acids. TCRdb re-derived calls from the 5' RACE reads in MiXCR, one entry per CDR3 protein. The sample contains approximately 430,000 distinct CDR3 sequences, about a quarter of which appear only once. The sequence derives from an adult woman who had mild COVID-19 (a few samples of this study predate the infection). Cell type and time point are not known. Sequencing used PBMCs or a T cell subset sorted from them (not recorded which). J is TRBJ2-2 and V is TRBV28, with TRBD1 as a possible D gene (5 bases). CDR3 bases: TGTGCCAGCAGTCAGGGAAGCACCGGGGAGCTGTTTTTT. Translated, it gives CASSQGSTGELFF.